This T cell receptor beta chain is from a study of cytomegalovirus exposure and HLA in healthy donors. 13 Jbeta primers and 60 Vbeta primers were used for the PCR. Only in-frame clones appear in the TCRdb table, and some are missing; sequencing was by immunoSEQ multiplex PCR. The profile shows 170,000 or so clones, 78% of them singletons. The germline V gene encodes CDR1 ENHRY and CDR2 SYGVKD. The length of the CDR3 is 14 residues. V gave up 3 bases and J gave up 6 bases, with 15 bases separating them. Each of the donors was a healthy bone marrow donor. The chain is built from TRBV10-3 and TRBJ2-7, with D possibly being TRBD2 (5 bases). Sample: PBMCs. This sequence was found in a woman between 50 and 59 years old in good health and CMV-seropositive. The CDR3 DNA follows: TGTGCCATCAGTGAAGGCCGCGGGTCCGGCGAGCAGTACTTC. This translates into CAISEGRGSGEQYF.